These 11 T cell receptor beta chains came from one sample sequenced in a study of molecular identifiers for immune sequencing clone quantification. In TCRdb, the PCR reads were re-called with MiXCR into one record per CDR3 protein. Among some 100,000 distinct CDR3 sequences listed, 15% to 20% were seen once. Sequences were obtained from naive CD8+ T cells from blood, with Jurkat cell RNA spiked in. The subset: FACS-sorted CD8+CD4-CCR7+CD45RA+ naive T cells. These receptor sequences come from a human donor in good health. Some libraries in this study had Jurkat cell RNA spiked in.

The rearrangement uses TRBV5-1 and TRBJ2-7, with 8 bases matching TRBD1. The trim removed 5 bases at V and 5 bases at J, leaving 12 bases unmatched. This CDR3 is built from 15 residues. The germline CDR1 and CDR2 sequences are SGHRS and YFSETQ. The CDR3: CASREGTGLLNEQYF. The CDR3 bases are TGCGCCAGCAGAGAGGGGACAGGCTTATTGAACGAGCAGTACTTC.

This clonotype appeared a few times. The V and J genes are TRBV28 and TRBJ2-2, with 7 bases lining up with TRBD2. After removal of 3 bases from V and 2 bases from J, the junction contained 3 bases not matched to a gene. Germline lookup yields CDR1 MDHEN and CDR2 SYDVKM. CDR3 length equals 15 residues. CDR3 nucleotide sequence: TGTGCCAGCAGTTTGCTAGCGGAAAACACCGGGGAGCTGTTTTTT. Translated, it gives CASSLLAENTGELFF. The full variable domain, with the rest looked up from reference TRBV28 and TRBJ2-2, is DVKVTQSSRYLVKRTGEKVFLECVQDMDHENMFWYRQDPGLGLRLIYFSYDVKMKEKGDIPEGYSVSREKKERFSLILESASTNQTSMYLCASSLLAENTGELFFGEGSRLTVL.

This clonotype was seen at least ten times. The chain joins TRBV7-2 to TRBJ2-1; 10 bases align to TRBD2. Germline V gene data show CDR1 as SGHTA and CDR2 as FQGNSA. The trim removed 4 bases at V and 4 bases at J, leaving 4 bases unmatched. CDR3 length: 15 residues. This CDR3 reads CASSSVAGGYNEQFF. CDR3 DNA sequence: TGTGCCAGCAGCTCCGTAGCGGGAGGTTACAATGAGCAGTTCTTC.

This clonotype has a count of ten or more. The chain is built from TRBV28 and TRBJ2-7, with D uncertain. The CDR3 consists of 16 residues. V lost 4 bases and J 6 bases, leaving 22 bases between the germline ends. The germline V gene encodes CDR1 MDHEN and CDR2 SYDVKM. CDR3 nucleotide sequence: TGTGCCAGCAGTTCATGCAGGCGTTCTCTCTTATGCGAGCAGTACTTC. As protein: CASSSCRRSLLCEQYF.

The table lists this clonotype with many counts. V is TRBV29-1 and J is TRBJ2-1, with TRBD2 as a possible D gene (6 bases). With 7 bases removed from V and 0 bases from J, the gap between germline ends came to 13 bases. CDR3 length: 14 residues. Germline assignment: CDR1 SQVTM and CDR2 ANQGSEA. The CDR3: CSGWDSSSYNEQFF. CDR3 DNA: TGCAGCGGGTGGGACTCGAGCTCCTACAATGAGCAGTTCTTC.

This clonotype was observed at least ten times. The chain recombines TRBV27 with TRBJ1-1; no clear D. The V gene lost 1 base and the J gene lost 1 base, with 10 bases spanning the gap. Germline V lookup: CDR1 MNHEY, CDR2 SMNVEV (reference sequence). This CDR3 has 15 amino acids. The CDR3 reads CASSLYGTSNTEAFF. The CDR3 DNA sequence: TGTGCCAGCAGTTTATATGGCACATCGAACACTGAAGCTTTCTTT.

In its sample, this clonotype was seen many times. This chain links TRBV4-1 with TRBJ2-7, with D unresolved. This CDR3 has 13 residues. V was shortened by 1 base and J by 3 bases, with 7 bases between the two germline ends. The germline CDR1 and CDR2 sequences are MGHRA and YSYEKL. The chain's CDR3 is CASSQVWGYEQYF. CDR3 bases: TGCGCCAGCAGCCAAGTCTGGGGCTACGAGCAGTACTTC.

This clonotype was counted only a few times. CDR3 protein: CASSPISGTGYNEQFF. As DNA, the CDR3 is TGTGCCAGTAGCCCAATTTCCGGGACAGGCTACAATGAGCAGTTCTTC. The rearrangement links TRBV19 to TRBJ2-1, with TRBD1 identical over 8 bases. Germline CDR1 reads LNHDA; CDR2 reads SQIVND (reference sequence). V lost 6 bases, J lost 3 bases, and 10 bases stayed unmatched. This CDR3 contains 16 residues.

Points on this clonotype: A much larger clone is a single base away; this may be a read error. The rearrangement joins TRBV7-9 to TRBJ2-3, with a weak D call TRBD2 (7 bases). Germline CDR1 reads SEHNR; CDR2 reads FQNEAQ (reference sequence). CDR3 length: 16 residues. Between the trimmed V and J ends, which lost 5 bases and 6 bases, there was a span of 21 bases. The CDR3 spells CASSGRFRGARDTQYF. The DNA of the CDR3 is TGTGCCAGCAGCGGACGTTTTCGGGGGGCGCGGGATACGCAGTATTTT.

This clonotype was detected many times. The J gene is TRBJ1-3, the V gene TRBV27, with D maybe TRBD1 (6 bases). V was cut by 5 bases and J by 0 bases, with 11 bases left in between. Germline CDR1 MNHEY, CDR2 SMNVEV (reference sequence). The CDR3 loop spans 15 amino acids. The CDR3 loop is CASSERQVSGNTIYF. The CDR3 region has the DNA TGTGCCAGCAGTGAAAGACAGGTCTCTGGAAACACCATATATTTT.

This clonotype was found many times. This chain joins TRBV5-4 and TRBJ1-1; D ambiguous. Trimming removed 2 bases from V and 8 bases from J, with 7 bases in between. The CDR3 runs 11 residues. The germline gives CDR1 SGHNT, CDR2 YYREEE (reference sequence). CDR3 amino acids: CASSFEQEAFF. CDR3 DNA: TGTGCCAGCAGCTTTGAGCAAGAAGCTTTCTTT.